This T cell receptor (beta chain) emerged from a study of a mutant IDH1 vaccine in newly diagnosed glioma. CDR1 and CDR2 (germline): SGHVS, FNYEAQ. Trimming took 6 bases from V and 2 from J; bases not matched to a gene: 12. The CDR3 has 17 residues. TCRdb keeps only in-frame clones here, not all; method: immunoSEQ multiplex PCR. The sample has more than 35,000 clones, approximately 85% seen once. This clone was recorded a few times. The target antigen is unknown. Regarding time point: week 5, during vaccination. The vaccine gave 300 ug of a 20-mer mutant IDH1 peptide subcutaneously per dose. The donor cohort comprised cases of new WHO grade 3 or 4 IDH1-mutant, ATRX-lost astrocytoma.

The sample consisted of PBMCs, taken from a glioma patient whose treatment included an IDH1 peptide vaccine. This rearrangement joins TRBV7-6 to TRBJ2-7, with 11 bases aligning to TRBD1. This TCR came from a middle-aged man with glioma. CDR3 sequence (DNA): TGTGCCAGCAGTACCACCCGGACAGGGGGCAAGACCTACGAGCAGTACTTC. It translates to CASSTTRTGGKTYEQYF.